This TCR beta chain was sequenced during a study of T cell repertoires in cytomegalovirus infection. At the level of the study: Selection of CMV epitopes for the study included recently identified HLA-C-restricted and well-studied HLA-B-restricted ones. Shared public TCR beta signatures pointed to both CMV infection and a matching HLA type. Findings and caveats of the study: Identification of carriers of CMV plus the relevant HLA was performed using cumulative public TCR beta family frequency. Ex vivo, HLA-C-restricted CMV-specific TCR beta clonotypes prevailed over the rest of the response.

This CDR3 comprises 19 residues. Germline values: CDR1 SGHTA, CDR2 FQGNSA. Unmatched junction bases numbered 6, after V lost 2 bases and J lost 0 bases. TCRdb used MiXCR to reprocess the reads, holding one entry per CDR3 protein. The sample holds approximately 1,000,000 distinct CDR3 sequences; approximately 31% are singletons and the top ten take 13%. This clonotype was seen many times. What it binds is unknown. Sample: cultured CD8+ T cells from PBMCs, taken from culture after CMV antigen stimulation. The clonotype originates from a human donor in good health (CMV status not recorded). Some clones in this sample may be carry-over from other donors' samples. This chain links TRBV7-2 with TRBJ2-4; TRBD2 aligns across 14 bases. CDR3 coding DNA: TGTGCCAGCAGCTTATCGGGACTAGCGGGGGCCCAAGCCAAAAACATTCAGTACTTC. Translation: CASSLSGLAGAQAKNIQYF.